The rows below give T cell receptor beta chains drawn from one sample of a study of high-grade serous ovarian cancer treatment subgroups. Assay: immunoSEQ multiplex PCR; the TCRdb copy retains only in-frame clones and omits some. The sample contains about 7,400 clones, about 60% of which appear only once. Sequencing input: tumor tissue. The receptors were sampled from a human donor with high-grade serous ovarian cancer. Both conserved end residues are part of each CDR3. Each record gives: V gene, J gene, clone size, CDR3 protein. Where a row states a size, it is once, few, many or the class of an expanded clone; other rows omit it.

V: TRBV7-2
J: TRBJ1-5
size: -
CDR3: CASSWDRGQPQHF

V: TRBV7-2
J: TRBJ2-1
size: few
CDR3: CASSLLRGSNNEQFF

V: TRBV28
J: TRBJ2-7
size: -
CDR3: CASSPTGSGEQYF

V: TRBV7-3
J: TRBJ2-1
size: few
CDR3: CASSLDPPGLAGNNEQFF

V: TRBV9
J: TRBJ1-6
size: medium-sized
CDR3: CASSSSAMEYSPLHF

V: TRBV7-2
J: TRBJ2-7
size: few
CDR3: CASSLTSGRALPSYEQYF

V: TRBV19
J: TRBJ2-1
size: few
CDR3: CASSIGAGGYEQFF

V: TRBV7-9
J: TRBJ2-5
size: -
CDR3: CASSAPREETQYF

V: TRBV5-1
J: TRBJ2-7
size: -
CDR3: CASSLRDINYEQYF

V: TRBV28
J: TRBJ1-1
size: -
CDR3: CASSAREAFF

V: TRBV5-6
J: TRBJ1-4
size: -
CDR3: CASSGQQRANEKLFF

V: TRBV15
J: TRBJ2-1
size: -
CDR3: CATSRGTSGSNEQFF

V: TRBV4-1
J: TRBJ1-2
size: -
CDR3: CASSQGAGGFNYGYTF

V: TRBV6-6
J: TRBJ2-3
size: -
CDR3: CASRTGADTQYF

V: TRBV6-1
J: TRBJ2-1
size: -
CDR3: CASGRTSGSYNEQFF

V: TRBV19
J: TRBJ1-5
size: -
CDR3: CASRPRGSNQPQHF

V: TRBV6-5
J: TRBJ2-7
size: medium-sized
CDR3: CASSLGHSYEQYF

V: TRBV19
J: TRBJ1-2
size: large
CDR3: CASTSHLGGGYGYTF

V: TRBV11-2
J: TRBJ2-7
size: -
CDR3: CASSADLGEQYF

V: TRBV28
J: TRBJ2-7
size: -
CDR3: CASSLQGGQYF

V: TRBV14
J: TRBJ2-7
size: -
CDR3: CASSQGRAREQYF

V: TRBV18
J: TRBJ2-3
size: few
CDR3: CASSRTAKGGTDTQYF

V: TRBV28
J: TRBJ2-7
size: -
CDR3: CASSPPERYEQYF

V: TRBV12-5
J: TRBJ2-1
size: -
CDR3: CASGLVRDGLSSYNEQFF

V: TRBV7-2
J: TRBJ1-2
size: -
CDR3: CASSPDRGMTYGYTF

V: TRBV6-1
J: TRBJ1-1
size: -
CDR3: CASSSYQGAEAFF

V: TRBV14
J: TRBJ2-3
size: -
CDR3: CASSLYTDTQYF

V: TRBV11-2
J: TRBJ1-2
size: few
CDR3: CASSRSNYGYTF

V: TRBV11-3
J: TRBJ1-1
size: -
CDR3: CASSWQGTNTEAFF

V: TRBV5-4
J: TRBJ2-5
size: -
CDR3: CASSWDEQVETQYF

V: TRBV7-3
J: TRBJ2-1
size: few
CDR3: CASSMLSRKGEQFF

V: TRBV7-9
J: TRBJ2-7
size: few
CDR3: CASSLWGLGSYEQYF

V: TRBV6-5
J: TRBJ1-1
size: -
CDR3: CASRPQGMDAFF

V: TRBV28
J: TRBJ1-3
size: -
CDR3: CASRGGDLSGNTIYF

V: TRBV19
J: TRBJ1-2
size: few
CDR3: CASSIPQGSGYTF

V: TRBV7-3
J: TRBJ2-2
size: medium-sized
CDR3: CASSLGQTSTGELFF

V: TRBV7-3
J: TRBJ2-1
size: -
CDR3: CASSPGQSYNEQFF

V: TRBV5-1
J: TRBJ1-5
size: -
CDR3: CASSLGQGVGQPQHF

V: TRBV6-1
J: TRBJ2-3
size: -
CDR3: CASSFGTRVPDTQYF

V: TRBV6-5
J: TRBJ2-7
size: -
CDR3: CASSYAGGNYEQYF

V: TRBV4-1
J: TRBJ2-7
size: -
CDR3: CASSQDPWGGGSDEQYF

V: TRBV7-2
J: TRBJ1-1
size: -
CDR3: CASSSPRESAFF

V: TRBV7-2
J: TRBJ1-3
size: once
CDR3: CASSRDFGRDTIYF

V: TRBV7-2
J: TRBJ2-3
size: -
CDR3: CASSLQGGDTQYF

V: TRBV18
J: TRBJ1-5
size: -
CDR3: CASSPGTGDQPQHF

V: TRBV6-6
J: TRBJ1-6
size: few
CDR3: CASSQQGNTSPLHF

V: TRBV5-4
J: TRBJ2-5
size: -
CDR3: CASSLAGTGETQYF

V: TRBV9
J: TRBJ2-2
size: -
CDR3: CASSVLVGELFF

V: TRBV6-5
J: TRBJ2-7
size: -
CDR3: CASSYVGNSYEQYF